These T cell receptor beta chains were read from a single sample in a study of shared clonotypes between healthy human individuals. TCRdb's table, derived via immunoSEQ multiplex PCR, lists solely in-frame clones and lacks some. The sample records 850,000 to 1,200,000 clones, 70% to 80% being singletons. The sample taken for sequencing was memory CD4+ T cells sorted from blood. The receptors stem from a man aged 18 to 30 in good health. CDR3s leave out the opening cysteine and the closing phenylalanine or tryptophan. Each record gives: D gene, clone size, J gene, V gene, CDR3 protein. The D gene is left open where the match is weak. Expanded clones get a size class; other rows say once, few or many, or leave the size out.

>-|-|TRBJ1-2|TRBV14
ASSQREIYGYT
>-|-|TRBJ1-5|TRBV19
ASSESNSNQPQH
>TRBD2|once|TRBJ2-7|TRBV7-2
ASSLEASGTWAYEQY
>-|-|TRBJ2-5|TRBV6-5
ASSYSPTRLAVTQY
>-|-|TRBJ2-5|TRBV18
ASSPGLPPTETQY
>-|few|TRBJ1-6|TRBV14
ASSHRGADNSPLH
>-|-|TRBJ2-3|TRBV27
ASSSFFRGTDTQY
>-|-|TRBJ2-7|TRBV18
ASSPADNYEQY
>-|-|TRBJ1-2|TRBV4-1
ASSQDHNYGYT
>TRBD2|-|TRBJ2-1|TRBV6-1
ASEPSGGRYNEQF
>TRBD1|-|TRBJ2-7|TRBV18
ASSPPTNWGDRGPYEQY
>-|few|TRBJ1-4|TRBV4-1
ASSQLLQGREKLF
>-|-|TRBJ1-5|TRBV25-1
ASSVGAGNQPQH
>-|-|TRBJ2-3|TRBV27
ASKGVRWIDTQY
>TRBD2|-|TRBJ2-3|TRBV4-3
ASSHTLLAGGPSPTDTQY
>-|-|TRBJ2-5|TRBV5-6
ASSAETEYQETQY
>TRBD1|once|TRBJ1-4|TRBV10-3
AISVDRGLNEKLF
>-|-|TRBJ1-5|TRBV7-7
ASSLEGHYSNQPQH
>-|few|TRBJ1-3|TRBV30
AWSVGSTIY
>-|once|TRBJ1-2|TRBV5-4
ASSLGGVDAGYT
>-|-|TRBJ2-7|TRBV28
AIQNPRTVEQY
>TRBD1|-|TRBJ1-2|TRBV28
ASNGQALLFWGYT
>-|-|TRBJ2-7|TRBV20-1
SEAQAYEQY
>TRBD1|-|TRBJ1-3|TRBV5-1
ASSLFGGRGRGNTIY
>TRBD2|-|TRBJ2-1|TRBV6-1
ASSETSGGASDEQF
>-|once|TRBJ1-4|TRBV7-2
ASSLGAGEKLF
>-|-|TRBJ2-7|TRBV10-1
ASSFTQGPYEQY
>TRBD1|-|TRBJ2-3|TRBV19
ASSTGTGFRTDTQY
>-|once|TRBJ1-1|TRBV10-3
AITPEAGGRAF
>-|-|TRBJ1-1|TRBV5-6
ASSSAVLTEAF
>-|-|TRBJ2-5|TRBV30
ACTSRGIVGQETQY
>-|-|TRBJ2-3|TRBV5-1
ASSLSGTRTDTQY
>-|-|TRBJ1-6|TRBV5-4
ASSGLTGNSPLH
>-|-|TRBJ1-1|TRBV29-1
SATNTEAF
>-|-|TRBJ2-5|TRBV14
ASSQDLKGQETQY
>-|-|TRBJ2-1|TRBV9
ASSPDMTYNEQF
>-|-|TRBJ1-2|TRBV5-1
ASSSIRAGGYT
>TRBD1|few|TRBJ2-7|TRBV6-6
ASGGTGAEQY
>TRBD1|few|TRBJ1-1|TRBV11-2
ASSPQGAGTEAF
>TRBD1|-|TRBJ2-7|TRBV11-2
ASRPFSWDRGISYEQY
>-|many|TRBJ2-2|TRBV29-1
SVARQTGELF
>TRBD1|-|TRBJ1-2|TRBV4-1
ASSQDGTGGKGYGYT
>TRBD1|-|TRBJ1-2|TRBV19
ASQGQGARGYT
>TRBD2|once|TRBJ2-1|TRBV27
ASRPLLAVYNEQF
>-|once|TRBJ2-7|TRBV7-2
ASSLDPGYEQY
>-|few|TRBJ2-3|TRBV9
ASSVSTDTQY
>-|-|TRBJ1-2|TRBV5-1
ASSFSTGDYGYT
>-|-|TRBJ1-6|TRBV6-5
ASKVPGYSPLH
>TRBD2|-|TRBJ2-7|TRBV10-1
ASSRRTSGAYEQY
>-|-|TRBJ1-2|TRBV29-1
SVEQQPAYGYT
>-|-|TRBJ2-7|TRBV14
ASSDMTEQY
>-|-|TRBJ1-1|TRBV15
ATSRAGGGYTEAF
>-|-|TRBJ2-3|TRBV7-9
ASSLQGGTDTQY
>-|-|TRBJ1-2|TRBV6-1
ASSEDGVVNGYT
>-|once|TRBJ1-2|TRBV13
ASSLAGNYGYT
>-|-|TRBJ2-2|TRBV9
ASSGRTLANTGELF
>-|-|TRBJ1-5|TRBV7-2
ASSLTGRGNQPQH